This TCR beta chain is from a study of blood T cell repertoires in COVID-19. Background on the study: There were acute and convalescent COVID-19 samples, and they came from the United States, Italy and Spain. Sources were T cells, B-cell-depleted T cells, or PBMCs; the material itself was cDNA or gDNA.

This clone was counted between two and nine times. In the study's own analysis: It was from reference gene primer amplification that nucleated cell counts were estimated. Here immunoSEQ multiplex PCR was the method, and the copy in TCRdb shows in-frame clones only, minus some. V and J calls and clone size follow that table, whereas D and trimming were derived from the DNA. This sample has 100,000 to 150,000 clones, with 65% to 90% found just once. Sequenced: peripheral blood. The clonotype was recovered from an elderly woman with acute or convalescent COVID-19.

CDR3 in DNA: TGTGCCAGCGGATTTACAGGGGGGGGTGCTTTCTTT. Translating it yields CASGFTGGGAFF. The genes are TRBV12-3 or TRBV12-4 and TRBJ1-1; 8 positions match TRBD1. Trimming removed 8 bases from V and 11 bases from J; junction bases left unmatched: 10. The CDR3 spans 12 residues.